These 21 T cell receptor beta chains came from one sample sequenced in a study of cytomegalovirus exposure and HLA in healthy donors. The PCR made use of 60 Vbeta and 13 Jbeta primers. Repertoires were generated with immunoSEQ multiplex PCR, while TCRdb's copy carries only in-frame clones and drops some. The sample table sets out 38,000 or so clones. The material sequenced was PBMCs. All receptors come from a middle-aged man in good health and CMV-seropositive.

This sequence joins TRBV6-6 and TRBJ1-5, with 7 nucleotides matching TRBD1. CDR1 MNHNY and CDR2 SVGAGI come from the germline V gene (reference sequence). J gave up 5 bases and V 5 bases, and 6 bases lay outside the gene matches. The CDR3 length is 14 residues. In nucleotides, the CDR3 is TGTGCCAGCAGTGACAGGGTTTCTGATCAGCCCCAGCATTTT. Translated: CASSDRVSDQPQHF.

The chain couples TRBV10-3 to TRBJ2-7, with D uncertain. The CDR3 is 11 amino acids. V lost 5 bases and J 1 base, leaving 3 bases between the germline ends. Germline-derived CDR1 and CDR2 are ENHRY and SYGVKD. The CDR3 loop reads CAISSSYEQYF. The CDR3 nucleotides read TGTGCCATCAGTTCTTCCTACGAGCAGTACTTC.

This chain links TRBV7-2 with TRBJ1-2, with a possible D match to TRBD1 (5 bases). Between the trimmed V and J ends, which lost 1 base and 2 bases, there was a span of 8 bases. Germline V gene data show CDR1 as SGHTA and CDR2 as FQGNSA. The CDR3 is 14 amino acids. The CDR3 DNA follows: TGTGCCAGCAGCTTAGTGCCAGGGAACTATGGCTACACCTTC. Its translation is CASSLVPGNYGYTF.

The V gene is TRBV12-5, the J gene TRBJ2-5; TRBD2 aligns across 7 bases. The ends lost 5 bases at V and 1 base at J; junction bases unmatched: 4. Germline loops: CDR1 LGHNT, CDR2 FRNRAP. The CDR3 contains 14 residues. The CDR3 DNA is TGTGCTAGTGGTCTAGCGGAGGTCCAAGAGACCCAGTACTTC. Translating gives CASGLAEVQETQYF.

The rearrangement uses TRBV14 and TRBJ2-7; 8 nucleotides align to TRBD1. CDR3 size: 15 residues. Losses at the gene ends were 2 bases for V and 3 bases for J; bases not matched to a gene: 6. Looked up from germline, CDR1 is SGHDN and CDR2 is FVKESK. The CDR3 sequence is CASSQSGGELYEQYF. CDR3 DNA: TGTGCCAGCAGCCAATCAGGGGGCGAGCTCTACGAGCAGTACTTC.

The chain links TRBV5-6 to TRBJ1-5; TRBD1 matches 9 bases. The V gene end was trimmed by 4 bases and the J gene end by 5 bases; junction bases not matched to a gene: 4. The germline V gene has CDR1 SGHDT and CDR2 YYEEEE. The CDR3 length is 14 residues. This CDR3 is CASSPQGADQPQHF. CDR3 in DNA: TGTGCCAGCAGCCCACAGGGGGCCGATCAGCCCCAGCATTTT. The variable domain in full, completed from reference TRBV5-6 and TRBJ1-5, reads DAGVTQSPTHLIKTRGQQVTLRCSPKSGHDTVSWYQQALGQGPQFIFQYYEEEERQRGNFPDRFSGHQFPNYSSELNVNALLLGDSALYLCASSPQGADQPQHFGDGTRLSIL.

V is TRBV10-1 and J is TRBJ2-4; tentative D call: TRBD1 (6 bases). Germline-derived CDR1 and CDR2 are WNHNN and SYGVQD (reference sequence). V dropped 4 bases and J dropped 1 base, with 11 bases sitting between them. CDR3 length: 15 residues. CDR3 in DNA: TGCGCCAGCAGTGGGGGCCAGGGGGCCAAAAACATTCAGTACTTC. Amino acid sequence: CASSGGQGAKNIQYF.

This rearrangement joins TRBV6-1 to TRBJ1-1; D remains unclear. V was pared by 4 bases and J by 5 bases, with 17 bases between. The germline gives CDR1 MNHNS, CDR2 SASEGT. The CDR3 length is 15 residues. CDR3 residues: CASSGEVRGWTEAFF. In DNA, the CDR3 is TGTGCCAGCAGTGGAGAGGTACGAGGATGGACTGAAGCTTTCTTT.

The V gene is TRBV7-2, the J gene TRBJ2-5; a possible D gene is TRBD2 (6 bases). Germline V CDR1 and CDR2: SGHTA, FQGNSA. V was shortened by 2 bases and J by 5 bases, with 24 bases between the two germline ends. This CDR3 has 18 residues. As DNA, the CDR3 is TGTGCCAGCAGCTTAAGGGTGCTAGCGCTTGAAAGTAGGGAGACCCAGTACTTC. Amino acid sequence: CASSLRVLALESRETQYF.

V usage is TRBV19 and J usage is TRBJ1-1; D gene uncertain. CDR3 length: 13 residues. V lost 4 bases, J lost 10 bases, and 16 bases lay in between. Germline V CDR1 and CDR2: LNHDA, SQIVND (reference sequence). The CDR3: CASSTIPVLSAFF. The DNA for the CDR3 is TGTGCCAGTAGTACGATACCAGTTCTCTCAGCTTTCTTT.

This chain joins TRBV29-1 and TRBJ1-1; D might be TRBD1 (6 bases). The CDR3 extends over 15 amino acids. The V gene's germline CDR1 is SQVTM and CDR2 ANQGSEA. Trimming took off 7 bases at V and 4 bases at J, with 22 bases between the two ends. The CDR3 sequence is CSAQGGGRRSTEAFF. The CDR3 region has the DNA TGCAGCGCCCAAGGGGGGGGCAGACGGAGCACTGAAGCTTTCTTT.

The chain uses TRBV11-1 and TRBJ2-2; weak D call: TRBD1 (6 bases). CDR3 length: 14 residues. V lost 11 bases, J lost 2 bases, and 15 bases lay in between. Germline loops: CDR1 SGHAT, CDR2 FQDESV (reference sequence). The CDR3 region has the DNA TGTGCCTCCGAGGACAGAAGAAACACCGGGGAGCTGTTTTTT. It encodes CASEDRRNTGELFF. Looking up the rest from reference TRBV11-1 and TRBJ2-2 gives the full variable domain: EAEVAQSPRYKITEKSQAVAFWCDPISGHATLYWYRQILGQGPELLVQFQDESVVDDSQLPKDRFSAERLKGVDSTLKIQPAELGDSAMYLCASEDRRNTGELFFGEGSRLTVL.

The chain employs TRBV11-1 and TRBJ1-2; weak D call: TRBD1 (5 bases). From germline, CDR1 is SGHAT and CDR2 FQDESV (reference sequence). Trimming took 3 bases from V and 7 from J, leaving 15 bases between them. The CDR3 extends over 14 amino acids. CDR3 sequence (DNA): TGTGCCAGCAGCTTGGGGATCCAGGGTTTTGGCTACACCTTC. This codes for CASSLGIQGFGYTF. Combining the CDR3 with reference TRBV11-1 and TRBJ1-2 gives the whole variable domain EAEVAQSPRYKITEKSQAVAFWCDPISGHATLYWYRQILGQGPELLVQFQDESVVDDSQLPKDRFSAERLKGVDSTLKIQPAELGDSAMYLCASSLGIQGFGYTFGSGTRLTVV.

This chain joins TRBV27 and TRBJ1-1; 7 bases fit TRBD1. Germline values: CDR1 MNHEY, CDR2 SMNVEV (reference sequence). J was trimmed by 14 bases and V by 7 bases; bases with no gene match: 19. The CDR3 is 14 residues long. The CDR3 here is CASMPGERGRGKFF. CDR3 DNA sequence: TGTGCCAGCATGCCCGGGGAACGGGGCAGGGGGAAATTCTTT.

The genes are TRBV9 and TRBJ1-2; 7 bases line up with TRBD1. Germline V gene lookup returns CDR1 SGDLS and CDR2 YYNGEE. Losses at the gene ends were 3 bases for V and 4 bases for J; bases not matched to a gene: 9. The CDR3 loop spans 15 amino acids. CDR3 in amino acids: CASSASTGPGYGYTF. The CDR3, as DNA: TGTGCCAGCAGCGCCTCGACAGGGCCGGGCTATGGCTACACCTTC. Together with reference TRBV9 and TRBJ1-2, the CDR3 gives the full variable domain: DSGVTQTPKHLITATGQRVTLRCSPRSGDLSVYWYQQSLDQGLQFLIQYYNGEERAKGNILERFSAQQFPDLHSELNLSSLELGDSALYFCASSASTGPGYGYTFGSGTRLTVV.

The genes are TRBV11-2 and TRBJ1-3; D is possibly TRBD1 (5 bases). This CDR3 contains 15 residues. Germline V lookup: CDR1 SGHAT, CDR2 FQNNGV. Deletions cut 5 bases from V and 1 base from J, with 12 bases between. CDR3 DNA: TGTGCCAGCAGCCGCAGCACAGGATCTGGAAACACCATATATTTT. Its protein product is CASSRSTGSGNTIYF. Together with reference TRBV11-2 and TRBJ1-3, the CDR3 gives the full variable domain: EAGVAQSPRYKIIEKRQSVAFWCNPISGHATLYWYQQILGQGPKLLIQFQNNGVVDDSQLPKDRFSAERLKGVDSTLKIQPAKLEDSAVYLCASSRSTGSGNTIYFGEGSWLTVV.

This chain joins TRBV9 and TRBJ2-5, with D unresolved. This CDR3 comprises 14 residues. The germline CDR1 and CDR2 sequences are SGDLS and YYNGEE. V lost 4 bases, J lost 1 base, and 11 bases lay in between. In nucleotides, the CDR3 is TGTGCCAGCAGCATGGGCACACTCCAAGAGACCCAGTACTTC. Translating it yields CASSMGTLQETQYF.

This chain joins TRBV18 and TRBJ2-7, with D possibly matching TRBD2 (6 bases). Germline loops: CDR1 KGHSH, CDR2 LQKENI. The V and J ends lost 8 bases and 3 bases respectively, with 20 bases between them. The CDR3 loop spans 15 amino acids. CDR3 coding DNA: TGTGCCAGCACGCGGGACTCCAGTTCTGGCTACGAGCAGTACTTC. Translated, it gives CASTRDSSSGYEQYF.

The V call is TRBV30, the J call TRBJ1-2; 7 bases are shared with TRBD1. Trimming at V came to 2 bases and at J to 0 bases, leaving 9 bases not matched to a gene. Per the germline V gene, CDR1 is GTSNPN and CDR2 is SVGIG (reference sequence). This CDR3 is 16 amino acids long. CDR3 DNA sequence: TGTGCCTGGAGTCTTCTCGGGGACAGTCCTAACTATGGCTACACCTTC. The encoded protein is CAWSLLGDSPNYGYTF.

This chain joins TRBV6-1 and TRBJ1-5; no definite D call. The CDR3 totals 15 residues. Germline V gives CDR1 MNHNS, CDR2 SASEGT. Trimming took off 2 bases at V and 0 bases at J, with 8 bases between the two ends. The CDR3 sequence: CASSEPGISNQPQHF. The CDR3, as DNA: TGTGCCAGCAGTGAACCGGGGATTAGCAATCAGCCCCAGCATTTT.

The chain joins TRBV5-1 to TRBJ1-6; 7 positions agree with TRBD1. From germline, CDR1 is SGHRS and CDR2 YFSETQ. V lost 0 bases and J lost 10; bases outside the gene matches: 1. The CDR3 is 13 amino acids. The CDR3 DNA sequence: TGCGCCAGCAGCTTGGACAGGGGCTCACCCCTCCACTTT. This codes for CASSLDRGSPLHF. Full variable domain (outside the CDR3, taken from reference TRBV5-1 and TRBJ1-6): KAGVTQTPRYLIKTRGQQVTLSCSPISGHRSVSWYQQTPGQGLQFLFEYFSETQRNKGNFPGRFSGRQFSNSRSEMNVSTLELGDSALYLCASSLDRGSPLHFGNGTRLTVT.